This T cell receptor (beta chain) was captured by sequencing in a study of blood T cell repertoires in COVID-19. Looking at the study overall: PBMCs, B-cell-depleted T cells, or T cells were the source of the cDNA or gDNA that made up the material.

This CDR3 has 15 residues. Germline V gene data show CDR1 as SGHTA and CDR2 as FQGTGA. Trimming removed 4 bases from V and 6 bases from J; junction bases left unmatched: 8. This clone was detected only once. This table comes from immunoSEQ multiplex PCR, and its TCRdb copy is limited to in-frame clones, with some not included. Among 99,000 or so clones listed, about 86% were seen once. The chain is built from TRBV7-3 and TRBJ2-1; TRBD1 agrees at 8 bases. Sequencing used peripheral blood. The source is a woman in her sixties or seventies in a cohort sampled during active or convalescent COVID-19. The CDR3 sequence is CASSSDRALLNEQFF. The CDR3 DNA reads TGTGCCAGCAGCTCGGACAGGGCGTTACTCAATGAGCAGTTCTTC.